The 20 T cell receptor beta chains below all came from one sample that was sequenced in a study of cytomegalovirus exposure and HLA in healthy donors. Researchers ran the PCR with 60 Vbeta and 13 Jbeta primers. The data were produced by immunoSEQ multiplex PCR, yet TCRdb's version contains in-frame clones alone and is incomplete. This table has some 200,000 clones, 70% to 80% appearing once. What was sequenced was PBMCs. The receptor source for this set is a woman aged 55-70 years in good health and CMV-seropositive.

The gene calls are TRBV5-1 and TRBJ2-7, with 7 bases aligning to TRBD1. CDR3 length: 13 amino acids. Germline V gene lookup returns CDR1 SGHRS and CDR2 YFSETQ. Trimming at V came to 5 bases and at J to 7 bases, leaving 9 bases not matched to a gene. DNA of the CDR3: TGCGCCAGCAGTTCGGACAGGCTTGGGGAGCAGTACTTC. It translates to CASSSDRLGEQYF.

This chain links TRBV18 with TRBJ2-2; unclear D gene. Looked up from germline, CDR1 is KGHSH and CDR2 is LQKENI. The CDR3 loop spans 15 amino acids. The ends were cut back, 3 bases at V and 2 bases at J, with 10 bases in the middle. The CDR3 here is CASSPLRGNTGELFF. The CDR3 nucleotides are TGTGCCAGCTCACCCCTCCGAGGTAACACCGGGGAGCTGTTTTTT.

The chain has TRBV7-3 and TRBJ2-3; a possible D gene is TRBD2 (7 bases). The CDR3 totals 15 residues. V lost 2 bases, J lost 2 bases, and 11 bases lay in between. Germline loops: CDR1 SGHTA, CDR2 FQGTGA. The CDR3 is CASSLYRGATDTQYF. CDR3 nucleotides: TGTGCCAGCAGCTTATACCGGGGGGCCACAGATACGCAGTATTTT.

This clone was recorded only once. This chain links TRBV5-1 with TRBJ2-3; 8 bases are shared with TRBD1. Germline values: CDR1 SGHRS, CDR2 YFSETQ. This CDR3 region has 14 residues. With 0 bases clipped from V and 5 bases from J, the junction kept 2 bases outside the gene matches. The CDR3 DNA is TGCGCCAGCAGCTTGGCCGGACAGGGAGATACGCAGTATTTT. Translated: CASSLAGQGDTQYF.

The J gene is TRBJ1-1, the V gene TRBV28; D gene ambiguous. Deletions cut 6 bases from V and 2 bases from J, with 10 bases between. CDR1 and CDR2 from the germline V gene are MDHEN and SYDVKM. The CDR3 has 13 amino acids. The DNA for the CDR3 is TGTGCCAGCAGCCTTCACTCAAACACTGAAGCTTTCTTT. It yields the protein CASSLHSNTEAFF.

The chain combines TRBV13 with TRBJ2-5, with 9 nucleotides matching TRBD2. Looked up from germline, CDR1 is PRHDT and CDR2 is FYEKMQ (reference sequence). The CDR3 is 14 residues long. The ends lost 3 bases at V and 5 bases at J; junction bases unmatched: 4. CDR3 coding DNA: TGTGCCAGCAGCTTCAGCGGGAGGACGGAGACCCAGTACTTC. Its protein is CASSFSGRTETQYF. Variable domain in full (rest from reference TRBV13 and TRBJ2-5): AAGVIQSPRHLIKEKRETATLKCYPIPRHDTVYWYQQGPGQDPQFLISFYEKMQSDKGSIPDRFSAQQFSDYHSELNMSSLELGDSALYFCASSFSGRTETQYFGPGTRLLVL.

This clone appeared a few times. This rearrangement joins TRBV6-5 to TRBJ1-2; possibly TRBD1 for D (6 bases). Germline V gene sequence: CDR1 MNHEY, CDR2 SVGAGI. CDR3 length equals 13 residues. Trimming shortened V by 5 bases and J by 8 bases, and 15 bases separated the two germline ends. For the CDR3, the DNA is TGTGCCAGCAGTCGTAACAGGGCTTCGGGCTACACCTTC. Amino acids: CASSRNRASGYTF.

This chain uses TRBV7-8 with TRBJ1-6, with 7 bases aligning to TRBD1. This CDR3 contains 15 residues. Trimming removed 1 base from V and 10 bases from J; junction bases left unmatched: 7. Germline V CDR1 and CDR2: SGHVS, FQNEAQ. For the CDR3, the DNA is TGTGCCAGCAGCTTAGACACAGGGGTATCATCACCCCTCCACTTT. Translation: CASSLDTGVSSPLHF.

The chain uses TRBV5-4 and TRBJ2-1, with 8 bases aligning to TRBD2. The V segment lost 4 bases and the J segment 3 bases; nucleotides outside the gene matches: 3. Germline-derived CDR1 and CDR2 are SGHNT and YYREEE (reference sequence). This CDR3 comprises 14 residues. The CDR3 DNA follows: TGTGCCAGCAGCACGACTAGCGACTACAATGAGCAGTTCTTC. Its translation: CASSTTSDYNEQFF.

The chain uses TRBV19 and TRBJ2-2; TRBD2 might be the D (6 bases). The germline V and J ends were trimmed by 9 bases and 0 bases, with 14 bases remaining between them. Germline lookup yields CDR1 LNHDA and CDR2 SQIVND (reference sequence). The CDR3 has 15 residues. CDR3 in DNA: TGTGCCAGCGCGGGACGGAACGCGAACACCGGGGAGCTGTTTTTT. Encoded protein: CASAGRNANTGELFF.

Regarding this clone: This CDR3 is also generated by other DNA sequences in the sample. J is TRBJ1-1 and V is TRBV6-5; D unclear. The V end was cut by 0 bases, the J end by 1 base, with 6 bases between. The CDR3 runs 14 residues. Germline loops: CDR1 MNHEY, CDR2 SVGAGI. This chain's CDR3 is CASSYSAGNTEAFF. The CDR3 DNA follows: TGTGCCAGCAGTTACTCTGCAGGGAACACTGAAGCTTTCTTT.

Here the CDR3 reads CASSLGLAADTQYF. The DNA for the CDR3 is TGTGCCAGCAGCTTGGGACTAGCGGCAGATACGCAGTATTTT. The chain carries TRBV7-2 and TRBJ2-3, with 11 bases lining up with TRBD2. CDR1 SGHTA and CDR2 FQGNSA come from the germline V gene. Unmatched junction bases numbered 0, after V lost 3 bases and J lost 4 bases. This CDR3 has 14 residues. The full variable domain, with the rest looked up from reference TRBV7-2 and TRBJ2-3, is GAGVSQSPSNKVTEKGKDVELRCDPISGHTALYWYRQSLGQGLEFLIYFQGNSAPDKSGLPSDRFSAERTGGSVSTLTIQRTQQEDSAVYLCASSLGLAADTQYFGPGTRLTVL.

V gene TRBV7-9 combines with J gene TRBJ1-4, with no clear D. The CDR3 is made up of 14 amino acids. The ends were cut back, 3 bases at V and 0 bases at J, with 5 bases in the middle. CDR1 is SEHNR, CDR2 FQNEAQ, per germline (reference sequence). The CDR3 protein is CASSFFSTNEKLFF. In nucleotides, the CDR3 is TGTGCCAGCAGCTTTTTCTCAACTAATGAAAAACTGTTTTTT.

The chain is built from TRBV25-1 and TRBJ2-2; 7 bases align to TRBD1. The germline V gene encodes CDR1 MGHDK and CDR2 SYGVNS. The CDR3 is 17 amino acids. The trim removed 6 bases at V and 4 bases at J, leaving 14 bases unmatched. CDR3 sequence: CASRTRGLTGTTGELFF. The CDR3 DNA is TGTGCCAGCAGGACCAGGGGGTTGACAGGGACCACCGGGGAGCTGTTTTTT.

This clone was found a few times. J is TRBJ1-1 and V is TRBV4-1, with D possibly TRBD1 on 6 matching bases. The CDR3 consists of 15 residues. The germline V gene has CDR1 MGHRA and CDR2 YSYEKL. Deletions cut 3 bases from V and 1 base from J, with 12 bases between. CDR3 nucleotide sequence: TGCGCCAGCAGCCAGGGGCAGGGGCCGAACACTGAAGCTTTCTTT. Its translation is CASSQGQGPNTEAFF.

CDR3 sequence (DNA): TGTGCCAGCTCCCGAATTACTCCGGGACTAGCGGGAGGCACAGATACGCAGTATTTT. Its protein is CASSRITPGLAGGTDTQYF. This chain joins TRBV18 and TRBJ2-3; TRBD2 matches at 14 bases. The V and J ends lost 6 bases and 1 base, in that order; junction bases with no gene match: 12. The CDR3 is 19 amino acids. Germline CDR1 reads KGHSH; CDR2 reads LQKENI. The whole variable domain, remainder taken from reference TRBV18 and TRBJ2-3, is NAGVMQNPRHLVRRRGQEARLRCSPMKGHSHVYWYRQLPEEGLKFMVYLQKENIIDESGMPKERFSAEFPKEGPSILRIQQVVRGDSAAYFCASSRITPGLAGGTDTQYFGPGTRLTVL.

This clone was recorded a few times. The chain joins TRBV2 to TRBJ1-2, with D possibly matching TRBD1 (5 bases). Germline V gives CDR1 SNHLY, CDR2 FYNNEI. Trimming shortened V by 2 bases and J by 6 bases, and 13 bases separated the two germline ends. The CDR3 loop spans 14 amino acids. The CDR3 spells CASSEFGGENGYTF. The CDR3 DNA reads TGTGCCAGCAGTGAATTTGGAGGGGAGAATGGCTACACCTTC.

This chain links TRBV5-1 with TRBJ2-1; 9 nucleotides align to TRBD2. The junction had 10 bases not matched to a gene; V was cut back by 0 bases and J by 9 bases. The CDR3 runs to 16 residues. Per the germline V gene, CDR1 is SGHRS and CDR2 is YFSETQ. DNA of the CDR3: TGCGCCAGCAGCTTGGGACTAGCGGTTCGGTATGGTGAGCAGTTCTTC. Its protein is CASSLGLAVRYGEQFF. The variable domain in full, completed from reference TRBV5-1 and TRBJ2-1, reads KAGVTQTPRYLIKTRGQQVTLSCSPISGHRSVSWYQQTPGQGLQFLFEYFSETQRNKGNFPGRFSGRQFSNSRSEMNVSTLELGDSALYLCASSLGLAVRYGEQFFGPGTRLTVL.

The chain carries TRBV7-9 and TRBJ1-3; D gene unclear. Germline values: CDR1 SEHNR, CDR2 FQNEAQ (reference sequence). With 5 bases removed from V and 3 bases from J, the gap between germline ends came to 17 bases. This CDR3 has 16 residues. The CDR3 sequence: CASSPPLGAIGNTIYF. CDR3 sequence (DNA): TGTGCCAGCAGCCCCCCGTTGGGCGCGATTGGAAACACCATATATTTT.

The rearrangement joins TRBV10-1 to TRBJ1-1, with D perhaps matching TRBD1 (5 bases). The CDR3 runs to 13 residues. Per the germline V gene, CDR1 is WNHNN and CDR2 is SYGVQD (reference sequence). V shed 5 bases and J shed 4 bases, with 11 bases lying between them. The CDR3 DNA follows: TGCGCCAGCAGTCGAAGAAGGGGCACTGAAGCTTTCTTT. Its translation: CASSRRRGTEAFF.